The 17 T cell receptor beta chains listed next were all sequenced from one sample in a study of CD8+ T cells in alopecia areata. It was cDNA, reverse transcribed from extracted RNA, that served as the sequencing template. Clones were sequenced by immunoSEQ multiplex PCR, and TCRdb holds only the in-frame ones, with some missing. The sample holds under 300,000 clones, under 70% seen once. Sequences were derived from CD4+ T cells sorted from blood, sampled at week 0. These receptors were obtained from a human donor with alopecia areata.

The chain carries TRBV7-2 and TRBJ1-1, with 7 bases identical to TRBD1. Germline CDR1 reads SGHTA; CDR2 reads FQGNSA. This CDR3 is 15 amino acids long. J lost 1 base, V lost 5 bases, and 7 bases had no gene match. CDR3: CASSLRQGPNTEAFF. The CDR3 nucleotides read TGTGCCAGCAGCCTAAGACAGGGCCCGAACACTGAAGCTTTCTTT. Supplemented by reference TRBV7-2 and TRBJ1-1, the full variable domain reads GAGVSQSPSNKVTEKGKDVELRCDPISGHTALYWYRQSLGQGLEFLIYFQGNSAPDKSGLPSDRFSAERTGGSVSTLTIQRTQQEDSAVYLCASSLRQGPNTEAFFGQGTRLTVV.

The CDR3 loop is CASSYSSRDTEAFF. For the CDR3, the DNA is TGTGCCAGCAGTTACTCGAGTAGGGACACTGAAGCTTTCTTT. The chain recombines TRBV6-5 with TRBJ1-1; D remains unclear. Germline V gene lookup returns CDR1 MNHEY and CDR2 SVGAGI. This CDR3 is 14 amino acids long. Trimming shortened V by 0 bases and J by 3 bases, and 8 bases separated the two germline ends.

In DNA, the CDR3 is TGCGCCAGCAGCTTGCCGCCTTACAATGAGCAGTTCTTC. It encodes CASSLPPYNEQFF. The chain is built from TRBV5-1 and TRBJ2-1; D unclear. The CDR3 consists of 13 residues. V lost 1 base and J 4 bases, leaving 6 bases between the germline ends. Germline CDR1 is SGHRS and CDR2 is YFSETQ.

This chain uses TRBV29-1 with TRBJ2-2; D unresolved. Trimming left V 4 bases short and J 1 base short, with 7 bases between. The CDR3 is made up of 13 amino acids. Germline CDR1 SQVTM, CDR2 ANQGSEA. In nucleotides, the CDR3 is TGCAGCGTTGTCCCCGGGAACACCGGGGAGCTGTTTTTT. Its protein is CSVVPGNTGELFF.

This chain connects TRBV27 to TRBJ2-5; no firm D call. The CDR3 has 15 amino acids. Germline CDR1 reads MNHEY; CDR2 reads SMNVEV (reference sequence). The V gene lost 5 bases and the J gene lost 5 bases, with 18 bases spanning the gap. The CDR3 is CASSPLLIFKETQYF. CDR3 in DNA: TGTGCCAGCAGTCCACTACTGATATTCAAGGAGACCCAGTACTTC.

The genes are TRBV29-1 and TRBJ2-3; 10 nucleotides align to TRBD1. V trimming: 4 bases; J trimming: 6 bases; junction bases outside the gene matches: 10. This CDR3 is built from 15 residues. Germline CDR1 and CDR2: SQVTM and ANQGSEA. The CDR3 loop reads CSVVNRDRGADTQYF. Here the CDR3 DNA reads TGCAGCGTTGTGAACCGGGACAGGGGTGCGGATACGCAGTATTTT.

The CDR3 sequence: CASSQVWGNEQFF. The DNA of the CDR3 is TGCGCCAGCAGCCAAGTTTGGGGGAATGAGCAGTTCTTC. The chain uses TRBV4-3 and TRBJ2-1, with D perhaps matching TRBD1 or TRBD2 (5 bases each). Germline CDR1 is LGHNA and CDR2 is YSLEER. Trimming removed 1 base at V and 7 bases at J, with 8 bases between. This CDR3 comprises 13 residues.

This sequence joins TRBV30 and TRBJ1-5, with D perhaps matching TRBD1 (6 bases). The V end lost 1 base, the J end lost 6 bases, and 13 bases lay between the germline ends. The CDR3 covers 14 residues. CDR1 is GTSNPN and CDR2 is SVGIG in the germline V gene (reference sequence). The CDR3 is CAWSASGAGQPQHF. CDR3 nucleotide sequence: TGTGCCTGGAGTGCTTCGGGGGCCGGTCAGCCCCAGCATTTT.

The chain joins TRBV27 to TRBJ2-6, with 10 bases that match TRBD1. J gave up 2 bases and V 2 bases, and 3 bases lay outside the gene matches. CDR1 is MNHEY and CDR2 is SMNVEV in the germline V gene (reference sequence). The CDR3 is 17 residues long. The CDR3 region is CASSLVGTGAGANVLTF. Written as DNA, the CDR3 is TGTGCCAGCAGTTTAGTAGGGACAGGGGCTGGGGCCAACGTCCTGACTTTC.

The rearrangement joins TRBV9 to TRBJ1-2; D is undetermined. This CDR3 is built from 12 residues. CDR1 is SGDLS and CDR2 is YYNGEE in the germline V gene. V was pared by 5 bases and J by 3 bases, with 8 bases between. In DNA, the CDR3 is TGTGCCAGCAGTGGACGGTACTATGGCTACACCTTC. Its protein product is CASSGRYYGYTF.

The table lists this clone with a few counts. The V gene is TRBV29-1, the J gene TRBJ2-4; 8 nucleotides match TRBD2. CDR3 length equals 12 residues. Per germline, CDR1 SQVTM and CDR2 ANQGSEA. With 6 bases clipped from V and 6 bases from J, the junction kept 4 bases outside the gene matches. The CDR3, as DNA: TGCAGCGTCATAGCGGGGACAAACATTCAGTACTTC. Its translation: CSVIAGTNIQYF.

This clone came up a few times. J is TRBJ2-5 and V is TRBV5-1; 7 bases are shared with TRBD1. The J segment lost 5 bases and the V segment lost 4 bases, leaving 11 bases of the junction unmatched. This CDR3 is 15 amino acids long. The germline V gene encodes CDR1 SGHRS and CDR2 YFSETQ. The DNA for the CDR3 is TGCGCCAGCAGCCTCAACACAGGGGCGAGGGAGACCCAGTACTTC. This gives the protein CASSLNTGARETQYF.

In this sample, this clone turned up a few times. The chain couples TRBV30 to TRBJ1-5; D gene ambiguous. The CDR3 loop spans 13 amino acids. V was cut by 1 base and J by 4 bases, with 8 bases left in between. Germline V gene data show CDR1 as GTSNPN and CDR2 as SVGIG (reference sequence). In nucleotides, the CDR3 is TGTGCCTGGAGTGAGTACTTGAATCAGCCCCAGCATTTT. This translates into CAWSEYLNQPQHF.

This clone was counted a few times. This chain links TRBV9 with TRBJ1-4; no definite D call. Germline V CDR1 and CDR2: SGDLS, YYNGEE. The CDR3 is 14 amino acids. V lost 0 bases and J 8 bases, leaving 11 bases between the germline ends. CDR3 nucleotide sequence: TGTGCCAGCAGCGTAGGAGGGCTCGAAGAAAAACTGTTTTTT. Protein: CASSVGGLEEKLFF.

This rearrangement joins TRBV5-1 to TRBJ1-2; possible D gene TRBD1, 6 bases. The CDR3 covers 14 residues. The germline V gene has CDR1 SGHRS and CDR2 YFSETQ. V gave up 10 bases and J gave up 2 bases, with 18 bases separating them. The CDR3 here is CAGPGGPPNYGYTF. CDR3 DNA sequence: TGCGCCGGGCCGGGGGGCCCTCCCAACTATGGCTACACCTTC.

V and J are TRBV30 and TRBJ1-2, with no clear D. CDR1 GTSNPN and CDR2 SVGIG come from the germline V gene (reference sequence). This CDR3 has 13 residues. Trimming left V 0 bases short and J 6 bases short, with 11 bases between. CDR3 nucleotides: TGTGCCTGGAGTGTATTAGAAGGGAATGGCTACACCTTC. As protein: CAWSVLEGNGYTF.

J is TRBJ2-7 and V is TRBV25-1; the D is unclear. CDR1 MGHDK and CDR2 SYGVNS come from the germline V gene. The CDR3 has 11 residues. V lost 6 bases, J lost 6 bases, and 9 bases lay in between. The CDR3 DNA reads TGTGCCAGCAGGGAGACGGGCGAGCAGTACTTC. Protein sequence: CASRETGEQYF.